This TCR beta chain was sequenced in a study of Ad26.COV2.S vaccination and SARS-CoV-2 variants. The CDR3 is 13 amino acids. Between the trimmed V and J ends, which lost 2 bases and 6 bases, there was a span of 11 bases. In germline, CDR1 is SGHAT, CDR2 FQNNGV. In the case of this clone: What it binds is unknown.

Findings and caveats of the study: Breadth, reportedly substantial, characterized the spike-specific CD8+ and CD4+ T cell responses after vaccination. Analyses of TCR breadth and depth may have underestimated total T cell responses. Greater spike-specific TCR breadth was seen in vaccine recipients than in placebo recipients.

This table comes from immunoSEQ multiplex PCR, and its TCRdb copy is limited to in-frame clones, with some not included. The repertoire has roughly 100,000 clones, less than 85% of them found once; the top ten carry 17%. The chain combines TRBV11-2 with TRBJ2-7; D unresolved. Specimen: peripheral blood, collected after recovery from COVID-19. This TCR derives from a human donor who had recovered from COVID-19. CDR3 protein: CASSLRLDGEQYF. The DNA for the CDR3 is TGTGCCAGCAGCTTAAGGCTCGACGGCGAGCAGTACTTC.